The 31 T cell receptor beta chains below come from one sample, sequenced in a study of control samples from healthy donors and cancer patients. Method: immunoSEQ multiplex PCR; TCRdb's copy keeps in-frame clones and lacks some. The data contain about 140,000 clones, 94% of them singletons. Sequenced: blood. Receptor source: a man aged 40-55 years in good health.

The rearrangement joins TRBV7-8 to TRBJ1-5; D is uncertain. Germline values: CDR1 SGHVS, CDR2 FQNEAQ. The CDR3 runs 17 residues. The V end lost 5 bases, the J end lost 0 bases, and 17 bases lay between the germline ends. Here the CDR3 DNA reads TGTGCCAGCAGCGACCGTCGGAGGGATTATAGCAATCAGCCCCAGCATTTT. Translating it yields CASSDRRRDYSNQPQHF.

The chain recombines TRBV24-1 with TRBJ1-2; D not resolved. The ends were cut back, 6 bases at V and 1 base at J, with 8 bases in the middle. CDR1 KGHDR and CDR2 SFDVKD come from the germline V gene. The CDR3 covers 13 residues. The CDR3, as DNA: TGTGCCACCAGTCCCGGGGTTAACTATGGCTACACCTTC. Translation: CATSPGVNYGYTF.

The chain has TRBV3-1 (or the pseudogene TRBV3-2) and TRBJ1-6; TRBD1 aligns across 9 bases. With V trimmed by 4 bases and J by 5 bases, 6 bases remained unmatched. The CDR3 has 16 residues. CDR1 LGHDT and CDR2 YNNKEL come from the germline V gene (reference sequence). The CDR3 coding sequence is TGTGCCAGCAGCCCTGCGGACAGGGGAAATAATTCACCCCTCCACTTT. Residues: CASSPADRGNNSPLHF.

This sequence joins TRBV28 and TRBJ1-3, with a possible D match to TRBD1 (6 bases). The germline V gene encodes CDR1 MDHEN and CDR2 SYDVKM. V was trimmed by 5 bases and J by 2 bases, leaving 16 bases between them. CDR3 length: 16 residues. Here the CDR3 reads CASSLADRSPGNTIYF. The CDR3 DNA reads as TGTGCCAGCAGTCTTGCCGACAGGAGCCCTGGAAACACCATATATTTT.

The chain recombines TRBV7-9 with TRBJ2-3; the match to TRBD1 covers 10 bases. V lost 5 bases to trimming and J lost 3 bases; unmatched junction nucleotides: 2. In germline, CDR1 is SEHNR, CDR2 FQNEAQ (reference sequence). The CDR3 is 14 residues long. The CDR3 nucleotides are TGTGCCAGCAGCCAGGACAGGGGGACAGATACGCAGTATTTT. This codes for CASSQDRGTDTQYF. Variable domain in full (rest from reference TRBV7-9 and TRBJ2-3): DTGVSQNPRHKITKRGQNVTFRCDPISEHNRLYWYRQTLGQGPEFLTYFQNEAQLEKSRLLSDRFSAERPKGSFSTLEIQRTEQGDSAMYLCASSQDRGTDTQYFGPGTRLTVL.

The rearrangement joins TRBV4-1 to TRBJ2-7, with 7 bases lining up with TRBD2. Germline CDR1 is MGHRA and CDR2 is YSYEKL. The CDR3 spans 15 residues. V lost 4 bases and J lost 1; bases outside the gene matches: 7. CDR3 nucleotides: TGCGCCAGCAGCCCAAGCGGGGTACAATCCTACGAGCAGTACTTC. Protein: CASSPSGVQSYEQYF.

This sequence joins TRBV29-1 and TRBJ2-7; a weak D match, TRBD2 (5 bases). Trimming left V 7 bases short and J 10 bases short, with 17 bases between. Germline V lookup: CDR1 SQVTM, CDR2 ANQGSEA. The CDR3 length is 11 residues. DNA for the CDR3: TGCAGCGCCTCCATTGAGGGTAATCAGTACTTC. It specifies CSASIEGNQYF.

The V call is TRBV10-2, the J call TRBJ1-1, with D possibly being TRBD1 (5 bases). The germline V and J ends were trimmed by 3 bases and 1 base, with 6 bases remaining between them. CDR1 WSHSY and CDR2 SAAADI come from the germline V gene. The CDR3 runs to 13 residues. In DNA, the CDR3 is TGCGCCAGCAGTGACAGGGAGAACACTGAAGCTTTCTTT. Protein: CASSDRENTEAFF.

This clone has only one observation. This chain joins TRBV5-4 and TRBJ1-1; 7 nucleotides agree with TRBD1. V dropped 0 bases and J dropped 1; count of bases not matched to a gene: 3. Germline V gives CDR1 SGHNT, CDR2 YYREEE (reference sequence). The CDR3 is 15 residues long. The CDR3, as DNA: TGTGCCAGCAGCTTGGGGGGGGACAGGAACACTGAAGCTTTCTTT. Residues: CASSLGGDRNTEAFF. The full variable domain, with the rest looked up from reference TRBV5-4 and TRBJ1-1, is ETGVTQSPTHLIKTRGQQVTLRCSSQSGHNTVSWYQQALGQGPQFIFQYYREEENGRGNFPPRFSGLQFPNYSSELNVNALELDDSALYLCASSLGGDRNTEAFFGQGTRLTVV.

This rearrangement joins TRBV11-3 to TRBJ2-3; D unclear. Germline V gene data show CDR1 as SGHNT and CDR2 as YENEEA. The ends were cut back, 0 bases at V and 7 bases at J, with 5 bases in the middle. The CDR3 sequence is 12 residues long. The CDR3 DNA reads TGTGCCAGCAGCTTAGACAGTAATACGCAGTATTTT. Amino acid sequence: CASSLDSNTQYF. The full variable domain, with the rest looked up from reference TRBV11-3 and TRBJ2-3, is EAGVVQSPRYKIIEKKQPVAFWCNPISGHNTLYWYLQNLGQGPELLIRYENEEAVDDSQLPKDRFSAERLKGVDSTLKIQPAELGDSAVYLCASSLDSNTQYFGPGTRLTVL.

The genes are TRBV7-9 and TRBJ1-2, with D unresolved. The V end lost 5 bases, the J end lost 10 bases, and 23 bases lay between the germline ends. Germline CDR1 SEHNR, CDR2 FQNEAQ (reference sequence). The CDR3 contains 15 residues. DNA of the CDR3: TGTGCCAGCAGCGAAGGCATCTCTAGCGGGAATAACTACACCTTC. It codes for CASSEGISSGNNYTF. The entire variable domain, with the rest obtained from reference TRBV7-9 and TRBJ1-2, is as follows: DTGVSQNPRHKITKRGQNVTFRCDPISEHNRLYWYRQTLGQGPEFLTYFQNEAQLEKSRLLSDRFSAERPKGSFSTLEIQRTEQGDSAMYLCASSEGISSGNNYTFGSGTRLTVV.

The chain couples TRBV3-1 (or the pseudogene TRBV3-2) to TRBJ2-7; D gene unclear. Per germline, CDR1 LGHDT and CDR2 YNNKEL (reference sequence). Trimming removed 0 bases at V and 7 bases at J, with 4 bases between. This CDR3 region has 11 residues. The CDR3 loop reads CASSQDSEQYF. As DNA, the CDR3 is TGTGCCAGCAGCCAAGATTCTGAGCAGTACTTC.

The genes are TRBV11-2 and TRBJ1-3; D is perhaps TRBD1 (5 bases). V lost 1 base to trimming and J lost 4 bases, with 14 bases between them. Germline V gene data show CDR1 as SGHAT and CDR2 as FQNNGV. There are 16 residues in the CDR3. The CDR3 sequence: CASSLGFWGYGNTIYF. The CDR3 nucleotides are TGTGCCAGCAGCTTAGGGTTCTGGGGGTACGGAAACACCATATATTTT.

The genes are TRBV27 and TRBJ2-1; 13 bases map to TRBD2. The CDR3 totals 16 residues. Germline V lookup: CDR1 MNHEY, CDR2 SMNVEV (reference sequence). The trim removed 3 bases at V and 4 bases at J, leaving 3 bases unmatched. The CDR3 coding sequence is TGTGCCAGCAGTTTGAGACTAGCGGGGGGATACAATGAGCAGTTCTTC. Its protein is CASSLRLAGGYNEQFF.

The V call is TRBV10-3, the J call TRBJ1-5; D unresolved. Between the trimmed V and J ends, which lost 3 bases and 2 bases, there was a span of 8 bases. Germline V gene lookup returns CDR1 ENHRY and CDR2 SYGVKD. The CDR3 is made up of 14 amino acids. The DNA for the CDR3 is TGTGCCATCAGTGACCTGATGGGCAATCAGCCCCAGCATTTT. Translated: CAISDLMGNQPQHF.

J is TRBJ1-6 and V is TRBV7-2, with a weak D call TRBD1 (6 bases). Germline V CDR1 and CDR2: SGHTA, FQGNSA. V was shortened by 5 bases and J by 9 bases, with 17 bases between the two germline ends. The CDR3 consists of 15 residues. The CDR3 is CASSPAPGGGSPLHF. DNA of the CDR3: TGTGCCAGCAGCCCCGCCCCCGGGGGCGGTTCACCCCTCCACTTT. Combining the CDR3 with reference TRBV7-2 and TRBJ1-6 gives the whole variable domain GAGVSQSPSNKVTEKGKDVELRCDPISGHTALYWYRQSLGQGLEFLIYFQGNSAPDKSGLPSDRFSAERTGGSVSTLTIQRTQQEDSAVYLCASSPAPGGGSPLHFGNGTRLTVT.

V and J are TRBV19 and TRBJ1-1; D ambiguous. Trimming removed 1 base from V and 7 bases from J, with 10 bases in between. CDR3 length equals 13 residues. The germline CDR1 and CDR2 sequences are LNHDA and SQIVND (reference sequence). The CDR3 coding sequence is TGTGCCAGTAGTATAGTGCTCAACCGTGAAGCTTTCTTT. Translation gives CASSIVLNREAFF.

V usage is TRBV7-8 and J usage is TRBJ2-7; D is perhaps TRBD2 (5 bases). V lost 3 bases and J lost 0, with 9 bases in between. Germline V gene data show CDR1 as SGHVS and CDR2 as FQNEAQ. The CDR3 loop spans 14 amino acids. CDR3 DNA: TGTGCCAGCAGCTTCGGGGTCAGCTCCTACGAGCAGTACTTC. Protein product: CASSFGVSSYEQYF.

This clone was detected a few times. This chain joins TRBV2 and TRBJ1-3, with D tentatively TRBD1 (6 bases). In germline, CDR1 is SNHLY, CDR2 FYNNEI. The CDR3 runs 15 residues. Trimming left V 6 bases short and J 2 bases short, with 14 bases between. The CDR3: CASSDRRMTGNTIYF. The CDR3 DNA is TGTGCCAGCAGCGACAGGCGGATGACTGGAAACACCATATATTTT.

The rearrangement joins TRBV28 to TRBJ1-1; D is perhaps TRBD1 (6 bases). The germline gives CDR1 MDHEN, CDR2 SYDVKM. The CDR3 totals 15 residues. The V end lost 5 bases, the J end lost 0 bases, and 13 bases lay between the germline ends. The CDR3 sequence: CASSPRDTMNTEAFF. CDR3 nucleotide sequence: TGTGCCAGCAGTCCGCGGGACACAATGAACACTGAAGCTTTCTTT.

The rearrangement links TRBV4-3 to TRBJ2-6; weak D call: TRBD2 (5 bases). This CDR3 comprises 17 residues. The germline V gene encodes CDR1 LGHNA and CDR2 YSLEER. Trimming stripped 1 base from V and 4 bases from J, with 14 bases between. The CDR3 reads CASSQGVRGSGANVLTF. CDR3 coding DNA: TGCGCCAGCAGCCAAGGAGTTCGGGGTTCCGGGGCCAACGTCCTGACTTTC.

The chain has TRBV10-2 and TRBJ1-5; D is undetermined. There are 15 residues in the CDR3. Germline CDR1 reads WSHSY; CDR2 reads SAAADI. V lost 6 bases and J lost 7, with 19 bases in between. CDR3 bases: TGCGCCAGCAGCGAGCCCGGACCCCTTTTCCAGCCCCAGCATTTT. Translated, it gives CASSEPGPLFQPQHF.

The chain carries TRBV6-5 and TRBJ2-7; tentative D call: TRBD2 (5 bases). Germline assignment: CDR1 MNHEY and CDR2 SVGAGI. V was cut by 5 bases and J by 3 bases, with 14 bases left in between. The CDR3 spans 14 residues. This chain's CDR3 is CASSLGPSYYEQYF. The CDR3 nucleotides are TGTGCCAGCAGTCTCGGACCTAGCTACTACGAGCAGTACTTC.

The CDR3 sequence is CASSQGTAGGWPQHF. The CDR3 DNA is TGTGCCAGCAGTCAGGGGACAGCCGGCGGGTGGCCCCAGCATTTT. The chain couples TRBV27 to TRBJ1-5; 7 nucleotides line up with TRBD1. The germline gives CDR1 MNHEY, CDR2 SMNVEV (reference sequence). The ends lost 5 bases at V and 9 bases at J; junction bases unmatched: 13. This CDR3 is built from 15 residues.

The chain is built from TRBV10-3 and TRBJ2-5; 8 bases line up with TRBD2. Trimming cost V 6 bases and J 5 bases; bases outside gene matches: 8. Germline CDR1 is ENHRY and CDR2 is SYGVKD. The CDR3 has 14 amino acids. DNA of the CDR3: TGTGCCATCAGCGAACCTACTAGCGGCGAGACCCAGTACTTC. The encoded protein is CAISEPTSGETQYF.

The chain has TRBV29-1 and TRBJ1-1, with D uncertain. Germline V lookup: CDR1 SQVTM, CDR2 ANQGSEA. V shed 6 bases and J shed 5 bases, with 13 bases lying between them. This CDR3 region has 12 residues. CDR3 in DNA: TGCAGCGTGAAAGTGGCTGGGACTGAAGCTTTCTTT. It translates to CSVKVAGTEAFF.

The chain joins TRBV5-4 to TRBJ2-1; TRBD2 aligns across 11 bases. The trim removed 1 base at V and 4 bases at J, leaving 4 bases unmatched. Germline CDR1 SGHNT, CDR2 YYREEE (reference sequence). The CDR3 contains 16 residues. CDR3 amino acids: CASSLIAGGGYNEQFF. The CDR3 DNA is TGTGCCAGCAGCTTGATAGCGGGAGGGGGATACAATGAGCAGTTCTTC.

The chain carries TRBV29-1 and TRBJ2-1; D ambiguous. V was shortened by 4 bases and J by 7 bases, with 17 bases between the two germline ends. The germline V gene has CDR1 SQVTM and CDR2 ANQGSEA. The CDR3 extends over 14 amino acids. The CDR3, as DNA: TGCAGCGTTGGCGATCTCGACGCTCGGAATGAGCAGTTCTTC. This translates into CSVGDLDARNEQFF.

The chain couples TRBV19 to TRBJ1-2; 7 positions match TRBD1. Germline CDR1 is LNHDA and CDR2 is SQIVND (reference sequence). The junction had 11 bases not matched to a gene; V was cut back by 9 bases and J by 4 bases. The CDR3 has 14 residues. The CDR3 spells CASKQQGTAYGYTF. The CDR3 DNA reads as TGTGCCAGCAAACAACAGGGGACAGCCTATGGCTACACCTTC.

The chain carries TRBV5-6 and TRBJ2-1, with TRBD1 matching over 10 bases. With 2 bases clipped from V and 8 bases from J, the junction kept 7 bases outside the gene matches. CDR1 SGHDT and CDR2 YYEEEE come from the germline V gene. The CDR3 consists of 15 residues. The CDR3 nucleotides read TGTGCCAGCAGCTTCGGGACAGGGGTTATGGATGAGCAGTTCTTC. This sequence encodes CASSFGTGVMDEQFF.

With regard to this clone: The same CDR3 is also encoded by other DNA sequences in this sample. The CDR3 nucleotides read TGTGCCAGCAGTTACTCCGGGGGCACTAATGAAAAACTGTTTTTT. This encodes CASSYSGGTNEKLFF. The J gene is TRBJ1-4, the V gene TRBV6-5, with D perhaps matching TRBD1 (6 bases). Trimming removed 0 bases from V and 2 bases from J, with 7 bases in between. The germline CDR1 and CDR2 sequences are MNHEY and SVGAGI. The CDR3 consists of 15 residues.